Listed here is a single T cell receptor beta chain. Its antigen is not identified. The PCR contained 60 Vbeta and 13 Jbeta primers. The protocol was immunoSEQ multiplex PCR, while the TCRdb copy is restricted to in-frame clones and leaves out a portion. Here the sample table reports approximately 110,000 clones. The data were obtained in a study of cytomegalovirus exposure and HLA in healthy donors. Looking at the study overall: Among the 300 to 400 donors who were genotyped, 81% fell in the genetic ancestry cluster that is associated with self-reported Caucasian donors.

The germline V gene has CDR1 MNHNS and CDR2 SASEGT. V was cut by 6 bases and J by 2 bases, with 11 bases left in between. CDR3 length: 13 residues. Study-level results: Cytomegalovirus status was reportedly diagnosed by the classifier with high specificity and sensitivity. On later analysis, the bulk of CMV-associated TCR beta chains appeared to be HLA-restricted.

The clonotype originates from a man in his forties in good health and CMV-seronegative. The sequencing input was PBMCs. V and J are TRBV6-1 and TRBJ2-7; D is possibly TRBD2 (5 bases). The DNA for the CDR3 is TGTGCCAGCAGGGGCCCCGGGGCCTACGAGCAGTACTTC. Its translation is CASRGPGAYEQYF.